Listed below are T cell receptor beta chains from one sample, sequenced in a study of PD-1 blockade in classical Hodgkin lymphoma. Measured with immunoSEQ multiplex PCR; TCRdb has only the in-frame clones, and not every one. The sample lists approximately 98,000 clones; approximately 90% were seen once. This specimen was peripheral blood mononuclear cells (PBMCs), taken before the second cycle of nivolumab. The source is a human donor with classical Hodgkin lymphoma. CDR3s include the opening cysteine and the closing phenylalanine or tryptophan. D genes are given only for firm matches. Clone size, where shown, is once, few, many, or a class for clones that have expanded.

cdr3_aa cdr3_nt j_call clone_size d_call v_call
CASSDSSHEQYF TGTGCCAGTAGCGACAGTTCGCACGAGCAGTACTTC TRBJ2-7 few - TRBV19
CATRQGGATEAFF TGTGCCACCAGACAGGGAGGGGCGACTGAAGCTTTCTTT TRBJ1-1 - TRBD1 TRBV14
CASSPRRANTEAFF TGTGCCAGCAGCCCCCGGCGGGCGAACACTGAAGCTTTCTTT TRBJ1-1 - - TRBV13
CASRTFTGTSEQYF TGTGCCAGCAGAACATTTACCGGGACTAGCGAGCAGTACTTC TRBJ2-7 - TRBD2 TRBV6-1
CASSIGQLIGYTF TGTGCCAGCAGTATCGGACAGCTGATCGGCTACACCTTC TRBJ1-2 - - TRBV2
CAWNLDTEQYF TGTGCCTGGAATTTAGACACCGAGCAGTACTTC TRBJ2-7 - - TRBV30
CAWSAGEDQPQHF TGTGCCTGGAGTGCGGGGGAGGATCAGCCCCAGCATTTT TRBJ1-5 - - TRBV30
CASSQVARATGTDTQYF TGTGCCAGCAGCCAAGTAGCGCGAGCTACTGGCACAGATACGCAGTATTTT TRBJ2-3 many - TRBV14
CSVKDFNQPQHF TGCAGCGTTAAGGATTTCAATCAGCCCCAGCATTTT TRBJ1-5 few - TRBV29-1
CASSQADSKGEQYF TGCGCCAGCAGCCAAGCCGATTCTAAGGGCGAGCAGTACTTC TRBJ2-7 - - TRBV4-1
CASSLLRGTGELFF TGTGCCAGCAGCTTACTACGCGGCACCGGGGAGCTGTTTTTT TRBJ2-2 - - TRBV13
CAWSKLWEGEQFF TGTGCCTGGAGCAAGTTGTGGGAGGGCGAGCAGTTCTTC TRBJ2-1 - TRBD2 TRBV30
CSVTPGRSEAFF TGCAGCGTCACTCCTGGACGTTCTGAAGCTTTCTTT TRBJ1-1 few - TRBV29-1
CASSLQGASYGYTF TGTGCCAGCAGCCTACAGGGGGCGAGCTATGGCTACACCTTC TRBJ1-2 few TRBD1 TRBV11-2
CASSQGARGSPYNEQFF TGCGCCAGCAGCCAAGGAGCAAGAGGGAGCCCCTACAATGAGCAGTTCTTC TRBJ2-1 - - TRBV4-1
CASSNRTNYGYTF TGTGCCAGCAGCAACAGAACTAACTATGGCTACACCTTC TRBJ1-2 few - TRBV6-6
CAWSGTAFYGYTF TGTGCCTGGAGTGGGACAGCATTCTATGGCTACACCTTC TRBJ1-2 - - TRBV30
CASSQPRSRYNEQFF TGTGCCAGCAGCCAGCCTAGAAGTAGATACAATGAGCAGTTCTTC TRBJ2-1 - - TRBV6-5
CSANQNTEAFF TGCAGTGCTAATCAGAACACTGAAGCTTTCTTT TRBJ1-1 - - TRBV20-1
CASSVQGAVGEKLFF TGTGCCAGCAGTGTCCAGGGGGCGGTTGGTGAAAAACTGTTTTTT TRBJ1-4 - TRBD1 TRBV2
CASSYSGGGYTF TGTGCCAGCAGTTACTCGGGTGGGGGCTACACCTTC TRBJ1-2 - - TRBV6-5
CASSPNSVGTDTQYF TGTGCCAGCAGTCCGAATTCCGTGGGCACAGATACGCAGTATTTT TRBJ2-3 - - TRBV2
CASSLPGRSEAFF TGTGCCAGCAGTCTACCAGGGAGGTCTGAAGCTTTCTTT TRBJ1-1 few - TRBV2
CSVAGNGDSNQPQHF TGCAGCGTTGCAGGAAATGGGGATAGCAATCAGCCCCAGCATTTT TRBJ1-5 - - TRBV29-1
CASSIVGGQDYEQYF TGTGCCAGTAGTATCGTCGGGGGCCAGGACTACGAGCAGTACTTC TRBJ2-7 - - TRBV19
CASRQGDYGYTF TGTGCCAGCAGACAGGGGGACTATGGCTACACCTTC TRBJ1-2 once TRBD1 TRBV6-5
CASSASPPGGEQYF TGCGCCAGCAGCGCCTCACCTCCTGGGGGCGAGCAGTACTTC TRBJ2-7 - - TRBV5-1
CASSSIQGMNTEAFF TGTGCCAGCAGTTCTATACAGGGCATGAACACTGAAGCTTTCTTT TRBJ1-1 - - TRBV6-6
CSGRGWRGTDTQYF TGCAGCGGTCGCGGGTGGCGGGGCACAGATACGCAGTATTTT TRBJ2-3 - - TRBV29-1
CASRYRFTVGMMYNEQFF TGTGCCAGCAGGTACAGGTTTACAGTGGGGATGATGTACAATGAGCAGTTCTTC TRBJ2-1 - - TRBV2
CASSLALEAFF TGTGCCAGCAGCTTAGCACTGGAAGCTTTCTTT TRBJ1-1 - - TRBV7-9
CASSYSEGSYEQYF TGTGCCAGCAGTTACTCGGAAGGCTCCTACGAGCAGTACTTC TRBJ2-7 - - TRBV6-5
CASSVRGGINEKLFF TGTGCCAGCAGCGTACGGGGGGGGATTAATGAAAAACTGTTTTTT TRBJ1-4 - - TRBV5-4
CASSVGVGSGNTIYF TGTGCCAGCAGTGTGGGGGTGGGCTCTGGAAACACCATATATTTT TRBJ1-3 - - TRBV2
CAWSGSSPGQPQHF TGTGCCTGGAGTGGTAGTAGCCCCGGGCAGCCCCAGCATTTT TRBJ1-5 - - TRBV30
CASSGTASRGTEAFF TGTGCCAGCAGTGGAACGGCCTCCCGCGGGACTGAAGCTTTCTTT TRBJ1-1 - - TRBV6-5
CASSQGYTGRLSGGTEAFF TGTGCCAGCAGCCAAGGTTATACGGGAAGGTTATCAGGGGGCACTGAAGCTTTCTTT TRBJ1-1 - TRBD1 TRBV4-2
CASSPGQTNFYGYTF TGCGCCAGCAGCCCGGGACAGACTAACTTCTATGGCTACACCTTC TRBJ1-2 - TRBD1 TRBV4-1
CASIEENTGELFF TGTGCCAGCATCGAGGAGAACACCGGGGAGCTGTTTTTT TRBJ2-2 - - TRBV6-1
CASSLSGSAWSEAFF TGTGCCAGCAGTTTATCGGGTTCAGCGTGGTCTGAAGCTTTCTTT TRBJ1-1 - - TRBV27
CASSNRTGGSYEQYF TGTGCCAGCAGCAACCGGACAGGGGGCAGCTACGAGCAGTACTTC TRBJ2-7 - TRBD1 TRBV7-9
CASALLGASGYTF TGTGCCAGCGCCCTCCTAGGCGCCTCTGGCTACACCTTC TRBJ1-2 few - TRBV27
CASSLDRGYYEQYF TGTGCCAGCAGCTTAGACCGGGGATACTACGAGCAGTACTTC TRBJ2-7 - - TRBV7-2
CASSIAGANVLTF TGTGCCAGCAGCATCGCTGGGGCCAACGTCCTGACTTTC TRBJ2-6 - - TRBV6-5
CASSLGGTPRLNTQYF TGTGCCAGCAGCTTGGGTGGAACGCCTCGGTTGAATACGCAGTATTTT TRBJ2-3 - - TRBV7-2
CASSEVPNQPQHF TGTGCCAGCAGTGAAGTCCCTAATCAGCCCCAGCATTTT TRBJ1-5 - - TRBV6-1
CASSEEAIAEAFF TGTGCCAGCAGTGAAGAGGCCATCGCTGAAGCTTTCTTT TRBJ1-1 - - TRBV6-1
CASSPRERGELFF TGTGCCAGCTCTCCCCGAGAAAGGGGGGAACTGTTTTTT TRBJ1-4 - - TRBV18
CASFRDSMNTEAFF TGTGCCAGTTTTCGGGACTCCATGAACACTGAAGCTTTCTTT TRBJ1-1 - - TRBV6-5
CASSSAPSGAYEQYF TGTGCCAGCAGCTCAGCTCCTAGCGGGGCCTACGAGCAGTACTTC TRBJ2-7 - TRBD2 TRBV5-5
CASSSNRGLGNTIYF TGTGCCAGCAGCTCCAACAGGGGGCTCGGAAACACCATATATTTT TRBJ1-3 - TRBD1 TRBV7-9
CASSYSKKRPFPLSYEQYF TGTGCCAGCAGTTACTCGAAAAAGCGGCCATTCCCCCTGAGTTACGAGCAGTACTTC TRBJ2-7 - - TRBV6-7
CASTGTGKSNQPQHF TGTGCCAGTACCGGGACAGGGAAGAGCAATCAGCCCCAGCATTTT TRBJ1-5 - TRBD1 TRBV19
CASSYGQGGLAFF TGTGCCAGCAGTTACGGGCAGGGAGGGTTAGCTTTCTTT TRBJ1-1 - - TRBV6-5
CASSVWTGCFNQPQHF TGCGCCAGCAGTGTTTGGACAGGGTGTTTCAATCAGCCCCAGCATTTT TRBJ1-5 - TRBD1 TRBV10-1